This T cell receptor beta chain was documented in a study of synovial regulatory T cells in juvenile arthritis. Study results and caveats: TCR diversity was lower in inflammation-associated blood Treg cells than in other blood Treg cells. Across patients, iaTreg TCR repertoires were mostly private, partly shared with synovial Teff and blood CPL.

This CDR3 region has 14 residues. The DNA is unrecorded. The germline CDR1 and CDR2 sequences are SNHLY and FYNNEI. Concerning this clone: Its antigen is unknown.

Donors were around eleven juvenile idiopathic arthritis patients with active disease, 3 polyarticular and 8 oligoarticular. TCRdb's table, derived via immunoSEQ multiplex PCR, lists solely in-frame clones and lacks some. The sample has 5,000 to 8,000 clones. The sample taken for sequencing was Treg cells from blood. Subset described: remaining (HLA-DR-negative) circulating blood Treg cells. This sequence was found in a donor aged 2-35 years with juvenile idiopathic arthritis. The rearrangement links TRBV2 to TRBJ2-7; there is no DNA to check the TCRdb D call of TRBD1. CDR3 loop: CASRTKTVSYEQYF.